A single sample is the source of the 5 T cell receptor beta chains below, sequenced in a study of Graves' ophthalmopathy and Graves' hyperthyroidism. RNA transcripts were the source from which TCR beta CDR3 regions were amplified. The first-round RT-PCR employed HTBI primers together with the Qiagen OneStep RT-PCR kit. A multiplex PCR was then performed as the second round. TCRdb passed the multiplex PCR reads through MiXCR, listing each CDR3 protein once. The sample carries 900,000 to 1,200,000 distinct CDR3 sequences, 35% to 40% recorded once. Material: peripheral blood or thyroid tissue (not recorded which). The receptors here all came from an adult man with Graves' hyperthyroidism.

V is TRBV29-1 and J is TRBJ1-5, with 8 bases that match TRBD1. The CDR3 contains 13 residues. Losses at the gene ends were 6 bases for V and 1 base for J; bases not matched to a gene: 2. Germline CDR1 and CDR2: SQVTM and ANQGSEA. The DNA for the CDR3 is TGCAGCGTCAGGGGGCGAAGCAATCAGCCCCAGCATTTT. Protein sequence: CSVRGRSNQPQHF.

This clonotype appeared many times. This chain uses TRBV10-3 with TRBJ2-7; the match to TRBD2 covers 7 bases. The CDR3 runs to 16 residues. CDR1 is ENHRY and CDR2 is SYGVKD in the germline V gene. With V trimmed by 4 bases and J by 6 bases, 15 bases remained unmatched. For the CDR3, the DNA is TGTGCCATCAGTGGACCGGAGGGAGGGCGGTTATCCGAGCAGTACTTC. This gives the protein CAISGPEGGRLSEQYF.

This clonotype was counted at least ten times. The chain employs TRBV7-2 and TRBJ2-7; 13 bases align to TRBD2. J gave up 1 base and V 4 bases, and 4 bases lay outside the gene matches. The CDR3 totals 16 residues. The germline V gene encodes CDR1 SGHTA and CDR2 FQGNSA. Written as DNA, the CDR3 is TGTGCCAGCAGCTCCCTGACTAGCGGGAGGTCCTACGAGCAGTACTTC. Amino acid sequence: CASSSLTSGRSYEQYF.

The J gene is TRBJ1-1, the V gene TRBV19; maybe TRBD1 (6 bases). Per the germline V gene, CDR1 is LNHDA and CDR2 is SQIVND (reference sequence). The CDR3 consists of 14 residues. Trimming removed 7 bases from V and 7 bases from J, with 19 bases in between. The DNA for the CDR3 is TGTGCCAGTACCCCCGGGGGGGGGCCGGGTGAAGCTTTCTTT. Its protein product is CASTPGGGPGEAFF.

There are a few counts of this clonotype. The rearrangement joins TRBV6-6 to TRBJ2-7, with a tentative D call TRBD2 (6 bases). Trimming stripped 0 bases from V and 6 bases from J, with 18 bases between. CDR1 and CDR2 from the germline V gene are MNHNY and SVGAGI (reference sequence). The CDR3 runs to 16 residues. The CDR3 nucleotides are TGTGCCAGCAGTTACTCGAGCTGGTGGGAGCGGGCCGAGCAGTACTTC. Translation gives CASSYSSWWERAEQYF.